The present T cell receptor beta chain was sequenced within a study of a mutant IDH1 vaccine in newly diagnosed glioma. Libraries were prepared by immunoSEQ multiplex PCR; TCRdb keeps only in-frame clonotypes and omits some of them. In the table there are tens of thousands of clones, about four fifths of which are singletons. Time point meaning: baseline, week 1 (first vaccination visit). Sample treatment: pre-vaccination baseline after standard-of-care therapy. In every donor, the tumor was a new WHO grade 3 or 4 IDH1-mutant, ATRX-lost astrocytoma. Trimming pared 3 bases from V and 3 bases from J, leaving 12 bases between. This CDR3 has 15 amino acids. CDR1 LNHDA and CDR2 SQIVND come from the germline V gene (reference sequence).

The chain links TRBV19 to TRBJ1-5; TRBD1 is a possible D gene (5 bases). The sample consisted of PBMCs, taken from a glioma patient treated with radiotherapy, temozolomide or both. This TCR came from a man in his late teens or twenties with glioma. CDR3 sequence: CASSIDRDPNQPQHF. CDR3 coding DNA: TGTGCCAGTAGTATCGACCGGGACCCCAATCAGCCCCAGCATTTT.